The clone carrying this TCR beta chain was detected once. Its target is not known. In the PCR, 60 Vbeta and 13 Jbeta primers were used. This table comes from immunoSEQ multiplex PCR, and its TCRdb copy is limited to in-frame clones, with some not included. The top ten hold around 0.38% of the sample, which has fewer than 250,000 clones, about 76% seen once. The data originate from a study of cytomegalovirus exposure and HLA in healthy donors. Findings and caveats of the study: Trimming of TCR beta V- and J-genes showed a link, identified in a later analysis, to a missense DCLRE1C variant.

The CDR3 consists of 15 residues. With V trimmed by 3 bases and J by 9 bases, 9 bases remained unmatched. V gene TRBV5-3 combines with J gene TRBJ2-1; TRBD1 agrees at 10 bases. TRBV5-3 is filed as an ORF, its function uncertain. The sequence came from a male donor in good health and CMV-seropositive. Sequencing used PBMCs. CDR3 region: CARSWTGQGVCEQFF. CDR3 DNA: TGTGCCAGAAGCTGGACTGGACAGGGGGTTTGTGAGCAGTTCTTC.